This T cell receptor (beta chain) was sequenced during a study of response to subunit inactivated influenza vaccine. Study-level points and caveats: A suggestion made by the authors is that each seasonal influenza vaccination recruits few new T cells.

TCRdb ran MiXCR on the RT-PCR reads and lists one entry per CDR3 protein. Seen here are roughly 670,000 distinct CDR3 sequences, 14% observed once, and the top ten hold 7.6%. This clonotype was counted only a few times. Its cognate antigen is unknown. CDR1 and CDR2 from the germline V gene are SGDLS and YYNGEE. Trimming cost V 4 bases and J 6 bases; bases outside gene matches: 6. This CDR3 is built from 14 residues. Sequencing used PBMCs from blood, obtained around two weeks before vaccination. The V and J genes are TRBV9 and TRBJ2-2, with TRBD1 matching over 7 bases. This TCR was recovered from a man in his fifties who received an inactivated influenza vaccine. Here the CDR3 reads CASSPSTGAGELFF. The DNA of the CDR3 is TGTGCCAGCAGCCCATCAACAGGGGCCGGGGAGCTGTTTTTT.